The present T cell receptor (beta chain) was sequenced within a study of T cell repertoires in cytomegalovirus infection. Study context: Based on public TCR beta signatures, there were indications of CMV infection and of a matching HLA type.

TCRdb used MiXCR to reprocess the reads, holding one entry per CDR3 protein. Altogether around 230,000 distinct CDR3 sequences are present, about 7% being singletons, with the ten largest covering about 6.3%. Trimming cost V 6 bases and J 4 bases; bases outside gene matches: 5. Germline V gene lookup returns CDR1 SQVTM and CDR2 ANQGSEA. The CDR3 is 14 residues long. Points on this clonotype: Its target is not known.

General study results and limits: The study found HLA-C-restricted CMV-specific TCR beta clonotypes dominating the ex vivo response. Adding up the frequency of public TCR beta families identified people who carried CMV plus the relevant HLA.

Sequences were obtained from PBMCs. This receptor was taken from a human donor in good health (CMV status not recorded). Some clones in this sample may be carry-over from other donors' samples. The chain carries TRBV29-1 and TRBJ2-1; 11 nucleotides agree with TRBD1. CDR3 residues: CSVSGTGGYNEQFF. CDR3 sequence (DNA): TGCAGCGTGTCCGGGACAGGGGGGTACAATGAGCAGTTCTTC.